Presented here are 10 T cell receptor beta chains from one specimen sequenced in a study of OX40 agonist ivuxolimab in advanced cancers. Profiling relied on immunoSEQ multiplex PCR, and the TCRdb table lists in-frame clones only, not all of them. The repertoire holds roughly 50,000 clones, with around four fifths as singletons. Source: CD4+ or CD8+ T cells sorted from blood, taken in a trial of the OX40 agonist ivuxolimab. The receptors were sampled from an adult with an advanced solid tumor such as melanoma, head and neck, liver or kidney cancer.

The chain combines TRBV6-1 with TRBJ2-3; a weak D match, TRBD2 (6 bases). CDR3 length: 15 amino acids. Trimming removed 1 base at V and 1 base at J, with 9 bases between. CDR1 is MNHNS, CDR2 SASEGT, per germline. The DNA for the CDR3 is TGTGCCAGCAGTGAAGGCGGGACCCGCACAGATACGCAGTATTTT. It codes for CASSEGGTRTDTQYF.

The rearrangement links TRBV5-1 to TRBJ2-2; no firm D call. This CDR3 is built from 13 residues. Trimming shortened V by 3 bases and J by 6 bases, and 9 bases separated the two germline ends. The germline V gene has CDR1 SGHRS and CDR2 YFSETQ. The CDR3 sequence is CASSSGMAGELFF. CDR3 sequence (DNA): TGCGCCAGCAGCTCTGGGATGGCCGGGGAGCTGTTTTTT.

This chain's CDR3 is CASSLAAAGPYNEQFF. CDR3 DNA: TGTGCCAGCAGCTTAGCCGCGGCGGGGCCGTACAATGAGCAGTTCTTC. V usage is TRBV7-2 and J usage is TRBJ2-1; weak D call: TRBD2 (6 bases). Germline V gives CDR1 SGHTA, CDR2 FQGNSA. The ends were cut back, 0 bases at V and 4 bases at J, with 13 bases in the middle. The CDR3 is 16 residues long. Full variable domain (remainder filled in from reference TRBV7-2 and TRBJ2-1): GAGVSQSPSNKVTEKGKDVELRCDPISGHTALYWYRQSLGQGLEFLIYFQGNSAPDKSGLPSDRFSAERTGGSVSTLTIQRTQQEDSAVYLCASSLAAAGPYNEQFFGPGTRLTVL.

This clone rates as medium-sized (0.01 to 0.1%). The V and J genes are TRBV11-3 and TRBJ1-1; D is unclear. The V and J ends lost 4 bases and 6 bases respectively, with 12 bases between them. The CDR3 is made up of 13 amino acids. Germline V gene sequence: CDR1 SGHNT, CDR2 YENEEA. In DNA form, the CDR3 reads TGTGCCAGCAGCTCACCCAGGAGCGCTGAAGCTTTCTTT. Its translation is CASSSPRSAEAFF.

The chain is built from TRBV6-6 and TRBJ2-7; the match to TRBD2 covers 7 bases. V was clipped by 5 bases and J by 4 bases; unmatched bases: 5. There are 13 residues in the CDR3. CDR1 is MNHNY and CDR2 is SVGAGI in the germline V gene (reference sequence). The CDR3 is CASSGTKKYEQYF. The CDR3 DNA sequence: TGTGCCAGCAGTGGGACTAAAAAGTACGAGCAGTACTTC.

V gene TRBV5-6 combines with J gene TRBJ2-6; D gene unclear. CDR1 is SGHDT, CDR2 YYEEEE, per germline. Trimming took 2 bases from V and 2 from J, leaving 8 bases between them. The CDR3 length is 15 residues. In DNA form, the CDR3 reads TGTGCCAGCAGCTTAGTCCTAGCTGGGGCCAACGTCCTGACTTTC. Encoded protein: CASSLVLAGANVLTF.

The V call is TRBV5-8, the J call TRBJ1-3, with D maybe TRBD1 (5 bases). Germline CDR1 reads SGHTS; CDR2 reads YDEGEE. The CDR3 contains 14 residues. Trimming took off 4 bases at V and 2 bases at J, with 10 bases between the two ends. CDR3 in amino acids: CASSLTTAGNTIYF. The DNA of the CDR3 is TGTGCCAGCAGCCTAACGACAGCTGGAAACACCATATATTTT.

The gene calls are TRBV28 and TRBJ1-4; tentative D call: TRBD1 (5 bases). Trimming removed 4 bases at V and 7 bases at J, with 19 bases between. The CDR3 contains 16 residues. Germline V gene data show CDR1 as MDHEN and CDR2 as SYDVKM. CDR3 region: CASSSRSRVLGEKLFF. For the CDR3, the DNA is TGTGCCAGCAGTTCCCGATCCAGGGTTTTGGGTGAAAAACTGTTTTTT.

CDR3 nucleotides: TGTGCCAGCAGCGTAGGCAAGTCGAACTACGAGCAGTACTTC. Translating gives CASSVGKSNYEQYF. The chain couples TRBV9 to TRBJ2-7; D ambiguous. This CDR3 has 14 amino acids. The germline V gene encodes CDR1 SGDLS and CDR2 YYNGEE. The germline V and J ends were trimmed by 0 bases and 3 bases, with 10 bases remaining between them.

The gene calls are TRBV6-6 and TRBJ2-1; 12 positions match TRBD2. CDR3 length: 14 amino acids. The trim removed 8 bases at V and 3 bases at J, leaving 2 bases unmatched. Per the germline V gene, CDR1 is MNHNY and CDR2 is SVGAGI (reference sequence). CDR3 amino acids: CASRTSGNYNEQFF. CDR3 DNA sequence: TGTGCCAGCCGGACTAGCGGGAACTACAATGAGCAGTTCTTC.